Each of the 26 T cell receptor beta chains below was sequenced from the same sample in a study of blood T cells in healthy people across ages. With a J-beta primer mix and a sample-barcoded 5' primer, a second PCR ran about 7 to 12 cycles. MiXCR, applied by TCRdb to the 5' RACE reads, yields one record per CDR3 protein. Among around 500,000 distinct CDR3 sequences listed, under 55% were seen once. Sample: blood. The receptor source for this set is a man at least 80 years old in good health.

This chain uses TRBV10-3 with TRBJ2-1, with TRBD2 matching over 10 bases. V gave up 4 bases and J gave up 6 bases; unmatched junction bases: 6. CDR1 and CDR2 (germline): ENHRY, SYGVKD. The CDR3 has 15 amino acids. The CDR3 DNA is TGTGCCATCAGTGTGGGTAGCGGGGGGTCCAATGAGCAGTTCTTC. Translated, it gives CAISVGSGGSNEQFF.

The chain has TRBV24-1 and TRBJ1-2; no definite D call. Trimming cost V 1 base and J 6 bases, with 5 bases left between them. CDR1 and CDR2 from the germline V gene are KGHDR and SFDVKD. The CDR3 totals 12 residues. The CDR3 is CATSDLGNGYTF. The CDR3 DNA reads TGTGCCACCAGTGATTTAGGGAATGGCTACACCTTC.

This clonotype has just one count. The chain couples TRBV2 to TRBJ2-3; D not certain. The CDR3 totals 14 residues. With 1 base removed from V and 2 bases from J, the gap between germline ends came to 7 bases. Germline V gives CDR1 SNHLY, CDR2 FYNNEI. This CDR3 reads CASSEGQVTDTQYF. CDR3 nucleotide sequence: TGTGCCAGCAGTGAAGGACAAGTCACAGATACGCAGTATTTT.

This clonotype was seen only once. The chain employs TRBV2 and TRBJ2-1, with a weak D call TRBD2 (5 bases). Germline V CDR1 and CDR2: SNHLY, FYNNEI. The CDR3 consists of 13 residues. V was cut by 10 bases and J by 6 bases, with 16 bases left in between. The CDR3 is CATVRREVNEQFF. DNA of the CDR3: TGTGCCACCGTTCGCCGGGAAGTCAATGAGCAGTTCTTC.

The chain has TRBV6-1 and TRBJ1-6; possibly TRBD1 for D (6 bases). Per the germline V gene, CDR1 is MNHNS and CDR2 is SASEGT. Trimming took 8 bases from V and 6 from J, leaving 23 bases between them. This CDR3 region has 17 residues. CDR3 in DNA: TGTGCCAGCGCCCCAGCTTGGGGGGCGAGGATTAATTCACCCCTCCACTTT. Residues: CASAPAWGARINSPLHF.

This clonotype was picked up a small number of times. The chain joins TRBV12-3 or TRBV12-4 to TRBJ2-1; a weak D match, TRBD1 (5 bases). This CDR3 is 13 amino acids long. V gave up 7 bases and J gave up 4 bases, with 11 bases separating them. The CDR3 sequence is CASTSNRYNEQFF. CDR3 in DNA: TGTGCCAGCACGTCGAACAGGTACAATGAGCAGTTCTTC.

This clonotype was seen only a few times. This chain links TRBV29-1 with TRBJ2-7; D might be TRBD1 (5 bases). This CDR3 is built from 12 residues. Trimming shortened V by 4 bases and J by 2 bases, and 9 bases separated the two germline ends. CDR1 is SQVTM and CDR2 is ANQGSEA in the germline V gene. In nucleotides, the CDR3 is TGCAGCGTTGTGGAGACAGCCTACGAGCAGTACTTC. It specifies CSVVETAYEQYF.

Many counts were recorded for this clonotype. The V gene is TRBV29-1, the J gene TRBJ2-3; a weak D match, TRBD2 (7 bases). The germline V and J ends were trimmed by 4 bases and 1 base, with 12 bases remaining between them. This CDR3 has 14 amino acids. Germline V gene data show CDR1 as SQVTM and CDR2 as ANQGSEA. The CDR3 reads CSVVGGLGTDTQYF. For the CDR3, the DNA is TGCAGCGTTGTGGGGGGGCTGGGCACAGATACGCAGTATTTT.

The chain joins TRBV7-2 to TRBJ2-3; D unclear. The length of the CDR3 is 16 residues. Looked up from germline, CDR1 is SGHTA and CDR2 is FQGNSA. V lost 4 bases to trimming and J lost 2 bases, with 16 bases between them. The CDR3 DNA reads as TGTGCCAGCAGCTACTATCGGGCTGGTCTCACAGATACGCAGTATTTT. Protein product: CASSYYRAGLTDTQYF.

V usage is TRBV30 and J usage is TRBJ1-1; weak D call: TRBD1 (5 bases). Germline CDR1 and CDR2: GTSNPN and SVGIG (reference sequence). Trimming removed 1 base from V and 0 bases from J, with 12 bases in between. The CDR3 contains 15 residues. The CDR3 loop is CAWSAFQGMNTEAFF. The DNA of the CDR3 is TGTGCCTGGAGTGCCTTCCAGGGAATGAACACTGAAGCTTTCTTT.

As concerns this clonotype: A read error may be the cause here, since a much bigger clone is one base away. The chain joins TRBV6-6 to TRBJ1-1; no clear D gene. This CDR3 has 13 residues. The germline CDR1 and CDR2 sequences are MNHNY and SVGAGI (reference sequence). The CDR3 DNA reads as TGTGTCAGCAGTTATGGGTTGAACACTGAAGCTTTCTTT. Its translation is CVSSYGLNTEAFF.

The CDR3 is CASSPQGYNEQYF. The CDR3, as DNA: TGTGCCAGCAGCCCCCAGGGCTACAATGAGCAGTACTTC. The chain employs TRBV14 and TRBJ2-1, with D possibly TRBD1 on 5 matching bases. Gene TRBJ2-7 matches the end of the DNA better, so the J call may be wrong. The CDR3 is made up of 13 amino acids. Germline lookup yields CDR1 SGHDN and CDR2 FVKESK.

V and J are TRBV28 and TRBJ1-1, with D unclear. This CDR3 is 13 amino acids long. Trimming pared 7 bases from V and 6 bases from J, leaving 15 bases between. Germline V lookup: CDR1 MDHEN, CDR2 SYDVKM. The CDR3 reads CASNQGFGPEAFF. As DNA, the CDR3 is TGTGCCAGCAATCAAGGGTTTGGACCTGAAGCTTTCTTT.

The CDR3 DNA sequence: TGTGCCAGCAGTGAAAAGCGGCAGTACTTC. The encoded protein is CASSEKRQYF. The rearrangement joins TRBV2 to TRBJ2-7; the D is unclear. CDR1 and CDR2 from the germline V gene are SNHLY and FYNNEI. V dropped 2 bases and J dropped 9 bases, with 5 bases sitting between them. The CDR3 runs to 10 residues.

This clonotype was observed a few times. The rearrangement links TRBV20-1 to TRBJ2-7; TRBD2 matches 10 bases. Germline values: CDR1 DFQATT, CDR2 SNEGSKA (reference sequence). V was pared by 8 bases and J by 1 base, with 5 bases of the junction left unmatched. CDR3 length: 13 amino acids. The CDR3 DNA reads as TGCAGTATTTCTAGCGGGGGTTCCTACGAGCAGTACTTC. This sequence encodes CSISSGGSYEQYF.

The chain combines TRBV14 with TRBJ2-3; possible D gene TRBD2, 6 bases. V dropped 0 bases and J dropped 3 bases, with 13 bases sitting between them. In germline, CDR1 is SGHDN, CDR2 FVKESK. The CDR3 has 16 amino acids. CDR3: CASSQDAGLRTDTQYF. The DNA for the CDR3 is TGTGCCAGCAGCCAAGATGCGGGACTTCGGACAGATACGCAGTATTTT. The full variable domain, completed using reference TRBV14 and TRBJ2-3, is EAGVTQFPSHSVIEKGQTVTLRCDPISGHDNLYWYRRVMGKEIKFLLHFVKESKQDESGMPNNRFLAERTGGTYSTLKVQPAELEDSGVYFCASSQDAGLRTDTQYFGPGTRLTVL.

This chain uses TRBV4-3 with TRBJ1-1; D uncertain. The CDR3 is 17 residues long. The V gene's germline CDR1 is LGHNA and CDR2 YSLEER. The V end lost 1 base, the J end lost 4 bases, and 19 bases lay between the germline ends. CDR3 in amino acids: CASSQGWGGQRGTEAFF. CDR3 nucleotides: TGCGCCAGCAGCCAAGGTTGGGGAGGGCAGAGAGGCACTGAAGCTTTCTTT.

The rearrangement links TRBV10-3 to TRBJ1-1, with unresolved D. The CDR3 sequence is 13 residues long. From germline, CDR1 is ENHRY and CDR2 SYGVKD. Between the trimmed V and J ends, which lost 3 bases and 6 bases, there was a span of 11 bases. The CDR3 loop is CAISESQTAEAFF. The DNA for the CDR3 is TGTGCCATCAGTGAAAGTCAAACGGCTGAAGCTTTCTTT.

For this clonotype: One end of the junction fails to match germline, which may point to a read error. The chain uses TRBV7-2 and TRBJ1-3; D not resolved. The CDR3 contains 17 residues. Germline V gene lookup returns CDR1 SGHTA and CDR2 FQGNSA. The chain's CDR3 is CASSSQSGVSSGNTVYF. Written as DNA, the CDR3 is TGTGCCAGCAGCTCCCAGTCCGGGGTGTCGAGTGGAAACACCGTATATTTT.

This clonotype has more than one count but fewer than ten. The chain is built from TRBV4-3 and TRBJ2-2; weak D call: TRBD1 (6 bases). CDR3 length: 16 amino acids. The germline CDR1 and CDR2 sequences are LGHNA and YSLEER. V lost 3 bases and J lost 1, with 12 bases in between. In DNA form, the CDR3 reads TGCGCCAGCAGCCACCCGACAGGAGGGAACACCGGGGAGCTGTTTTTT. Its protein product is CASSHPTGGNTGELFF.

The chain joins TRBV29-1 to TRBJ1-2; D is possibly TRBD1 (5 bases). V was pared by 4 bases and J by 7 bases, with 22 bases between. This CDR3 region has 15 residues. The V gene's germline CDR1 is SQVTM and CDR2 ANQGSEA. CDR3 in DNA: TGCAGCGTTGGCCACTCAACCGGGACTAGGGCTGGCTACACCTTC. Amino acid sequence: CSVGHSTGTRAGYTF.

V is TRBV18 and J is TRBJ2-3; 7 nucleotides align to TRBD1. Germline V gene data show CDR1 as KGHSH and CDR2 as LQKENI. The CDR3 is 17 residues long. With V trimmed by 3 bases and J by 2 bases, 11 bases remained unmatched. CDR3 amino acids: CASSPERQGVVTDTQYF. The CDR3, as DNA: TGTGCCAGCTCACCGGAGCGGCAGGGGGTTGTCACAGATACGCAGTATTTT.

The rearrangement uses TRBV12-3 or TRBV12-4 and TRBJ2-4, with 7 bases lining up with TRBD1. V trimming: 5 bases; J trimming: 0 bases; junction bases outside the gene matches: 7. The CDR3 contains 16 residues. The CDR3 sequence: CASSDRQGSAKNIQYF. The CDR3 bases are TGTGCCAGCAGTGACCGACAGGGTTCAGCCAAAAACATTCAGTACTTC.

In this sample, this clonotype turned up many times. This chain links TRBV6-5 with TRBJ2-1; 11 bases fit TRBD2. CDR3 size: 19 residues. The V segment lost 4 bases and the J segment 7 bases; nucleotides outside the gene matches: 18. Germline lookup yields CDR1 MNHEY and CDR2 SVGAGI. This CDR3 is CASSSSASLSGRVFNEQFF. CDR3 bases: TGTGCCAGCAGTTCCTCGGCCTCCCTTAGCGGGAGGGTTTTTAATGAGCAGTTCTTC.

V and J are TRBV2 and TRBJ1-2; tentative D call: TRBD1 (6 bases). Trimming removed 5 bases from V and 4 bases from J, with 11 bases in between. CDR1 and CDR2 (germline): SNHLY, FYNNEI. This CDR3 has 13 residues. The CDR3 region is CASSPDRLYGYTF. The CDR3 coding sequence is TGTGCCAGCAGTCCCGACAGGCTCTATGGCTACACCTTC.

This clonotype occurred a few times. This sequence joins TRBV5-1 and TRBJ1-2; 9 bases align to TRBD1. The CDR3 consists of 17 residues. V shed 1 base and J 1 base; nucleotides not matched to a gene: 8. CDR1 is SGHRS, CDR2 YFSETQ, per germline. In nucleotides, the CDR3 is TGCGCCAGCAGCTTGCGAGGGACAGGGACCTTTAACTATGGCTACACCTTC. This translates into CASSLRGTGTFNYGYTF.